The 13 T cell receptor beta chains below all came from one sample that was sequenced in a study of radiotherapy plus CTLA-4 blockade in lung cancer. Generated by immunoSEQ multiplex PCR, the TCRdb table keeps only in-frame clones and is missing some. The sample lists about 80,000 clones; 60% to 85% were seen once. The sample consisted of peripheral blood, taken from a patient treated with radiotherapy plus ipilimumab. The receptors come from a human donor with non-small cell lung cancer whose response to radiotherapy plus ipilimumab could not be evaluated. Some clones in this sample may be carry-over from other donors' samples.

The chain couples TRBV5-6 to TRBJ2-1; 9 positions match TRBD2. Trimming took 0 bases from V and 9 from J; bases not matched to a gene: 10. Per germline, CDR1 SGHDT and CDR2 YYEEEE. The CDR3 runs 16 residues. CDR3 amino acids: CASSLAVLAGRGEQFF. The CDR3, as DNA: TGTGCCAGCAGCTTGGCGGTTCTAGCGGGAAGGGGTGAGCAGTTCTTC. Supplemented by reference TRBV5-6 and TRBJ2-1, the full variable domain reads DAGVTQSPTHLIKTRGQQVTLRCSPKSGHDTVSWYQQALGQGPQFIFQYYEEEERQRGNFPDRFSGHQFPNYSSELNVNALLLGDSALYLCASSLAVLAGRGEQFFGPGTRLTVL.

V is TRBV11-2 and J is TRBJ2-2; D is ambiguous. In germline, CDR1 is SGHAT, CDR2 FQNNGV. The V end lost 0 bases, the J end lost 6 bases, and 8 bases lay between the germline ends. This CDR3 is 14 amino acids long. In DNA, the CDR3 is TGTGCCAGCAGCTTAGATCTAAATCCCGGGGAGCTGTTTTTT. Translation: CASSLDLNPGELFF.

The chain is built from TRBV18 and TRBJ1-1; possible D gene TRBD1, 6 bases. Per germline, CDR1 KGHSH and CDR2 LQKENI. The CDR3 covers 15 residues. V lost 2 bases, J lost 0 bases, and 10 bases lay in between. The CDR3 DNA reads as TGTGCCAGCTCACCAGAGGGACACCTGAACACTGAAGCTTTCTTT. Translation gives CASSPEGHLNTEAFF.

A few counts support this clone. The genes are TRBV10-3 and TRBJ1-2; 12 nucleotides line up with TRBD1. V trimming: 7 bases; J trimming: 7 bases; junction bases outside the gene matches: 10. CDR1 is ENHRY and CDR2 is SYGVKD in the germline V gene. The CDR3 spans 15 residues. The CDR3 DNA follows: TGTGCCATCAAGGAGGGGGACAGGGGGCAGGCTGGCTACACCTTC. Translating it yields CAIKEGDRGQAGYTF.

This rearrangement joins TRBV28 to TRBJ2-7; D possibly corresponds to TRBD2 (5 bases). The germline gives CDR1 MDHEN, CDR2 SYDVKM. CDR3 size: 16 residues. Trimming took 7 bases from V and 3 from J, leaving 22 bases between them. For the CDR3, the DNA is TGTGCCAGCACCCCCAAGAGGGCAACAATTCACTACGAGCAGTACTTC. Translation: CASTPKRATIHYEQYF.

The chain joins TRBV4-2 to TRBJ2-7; 8 bases align to TRBD1. The V and J ends lost 5 bases and 5 bases, in that order; junction bases with no gene match: 5. The CDR3 extends over 13 amino acids. Germline values: CDR1 LGHNA, CDR2 YNFKEQ. CDR3 bases: TGTGCCAGCAGCTCCAGGGGGCGGGACGAGCAGTACTTC. It yields the protein CASSSRGRDEQYF.

The chain employs TRBV29-1 and TRBJ2-1, with TRBD1 as a possible D gene (6 bases). The V gene's germline CDR1 is SQVTM and CDR2 ANQGSEA. The CDR3 consists of 11 residues. V lost 4 bases and J lost 10, with 11 bases in between. CDR3 sequence reads: CSVAGVREQFF. DNA for the CDR3: TGCAGCGTTGCAGGGGTCCGCGAGCAGTTCTTC.

The rearrangement links TRBV28 to TRBJ2-1; D is unclear. This CDR3 contains 10 residues. V lost 10 bases to trimming and J lost 8 bases, with 9 bases between them. CDR1 is MDHEN, CDR2 SYDVKM, per germline. DNA for the CDR3: TGTGCCATCTCAACGGATGAGCAGTTCTTC. Protein: CAISTDEQFF.

V is TRBV5-4 and J is TRBJ1-2; 11 bases align to TRBD1. Germline V gives CDR1 SGHNT, CDR2 YYREEE (reference sequence). V dropped 0 bases and J dropped 2; count of bases not matched to a gene: 6. CDR3 length: 17 residues. CDR3 DNA sequence: TGTGCCAGCAGCTTGGGCGGACAGGGGGCGGGGAACTATGGCTACACCTTC. Its protein is CASSLGGQGAGNYGYTF.

The rearrangement uses TRBV2 and TRBJ1-1; TRBD1 aligns across 7 bases. This CDR3 is 13 amino acids long. Trimming removed 9 bases from V and 1 base from J; junction bases left unmatched: 5. Germline CDR1 is SNHLY and CDR2 is FYNNEI. The CDR3 reads CASRGQPNTEAFF. CDR3 in DNA: TGTGCCAGTAGGGGACAGCCGAACACTGAAGCTTTCTTT. Full variable domain (outside the CDR3, taken from reference TRBV2 and TRBJ1-1): EPEVTQTPSHQVTQMGQEVILRCVPISNHLYFYWYRQILGQKVEFLVSFYNNEISEKSEIFDDQFSVERPDGSNFTLKIRSTKLEDSAMYFCASRGQPNTEAFFGQGTRLTVV.

V and J are TRBV19 and TRBJ2-1; 8 nucleotides align to TRBD2. The CDR3 has 15 amino acids. The J segment lost 9 bases and the V segment lost 2 bases, leaving 9 bases of the junction unmatched. The germline V gene has CDR1 LNHDA and CDR2 SQIVND (reference sequence). This chain's CDR3 is CASSISLGRGGEQFF. DNA for the CDR3: TGTGCCAGTAGTATATCATTGGGCCGGGGGGGTGAGCAGTTCTTC. Based on the CDR3 plus reference TRBV19 and TRBJ2-1, the full variable domain is DGGITQSPKYLFRKEGQNVTLSCEQNLNHDAMYWYRQDPGQGLRLIYYSQIVNDFQKGDIAEGYSVSREKKESFPLTVTSAQKNPTAFYLCASSISLGRGGEQFFGPGTRLTVL.

V gene TRBV28 combines with J gene TRBJ1-4; TRBD1 matches at 12 bases. This CDR3 has 14 amino acids. J lost 8 bases, V lost 7 bases, and 5 bases had no gene match. Germline-derived CDR1 and CDR2 are MDHEN and SYDVKM. DNA of the CDR3: TGTGCCAGCACCCGGGACAGGGGGCAGGAAAAACTGTTTTTT. It translates to CASTRDRGQEKLFF.

This clone appeared once. V gene TRBV6-6 combines with J gene TRBJ2-7; 7 bases line up with TRBD1. In germline, CDR1 is MNHNY, CDR2 SVGAGI (reference sequence). V shed 1 base, J shed 7 bases, and the junction held 4 bases outside the gene matches. The CDR3 extends over 13 amino acids. CDR3 coding DNA: TGTGCCAGCAGTTACTACACGGGACAGGAGCAGTACTTC. Translating it yields CASSYYTGQEQYF.